This T cell receptor beta chain came from a study of spatial heterogeneity in lung cancer. This clonotype has a handful of counts. Individual TCR cDNA molecules each bore their own unique molecular identifier. TCRdb re-called the 5' RACE reads with MiXCR, one entry per CDR3 protein. The table lists 60,000 to 80,000 distinct CDR3 sequences, about an eighth of them singletons. Indicated time point: sample taken at primary tumor resection. Without sorting, whole RNA was sequenced from tumor, nontumor lung or frozen PBMC. CDR3 length: 12 amino acids. Trimming stripped 9 bases from V and 6 bases from J, with 11 bases between. Germline lookup yields CDR1 KGHDR and CDR2 SFDVKD.

The clonotype comes from a male donor with early-stage non-small cell lung cancer. This sample comprised PBMCs, obtained at surgery. The V call is TRBV24-1, the J call TRBJ2-1; D unresolved. For the CDR3, the DNA is TGTGCCACCTCTAGGATATCCAATGAGCAGTTCTTC. Amino acids: CATSRISNEQFF.